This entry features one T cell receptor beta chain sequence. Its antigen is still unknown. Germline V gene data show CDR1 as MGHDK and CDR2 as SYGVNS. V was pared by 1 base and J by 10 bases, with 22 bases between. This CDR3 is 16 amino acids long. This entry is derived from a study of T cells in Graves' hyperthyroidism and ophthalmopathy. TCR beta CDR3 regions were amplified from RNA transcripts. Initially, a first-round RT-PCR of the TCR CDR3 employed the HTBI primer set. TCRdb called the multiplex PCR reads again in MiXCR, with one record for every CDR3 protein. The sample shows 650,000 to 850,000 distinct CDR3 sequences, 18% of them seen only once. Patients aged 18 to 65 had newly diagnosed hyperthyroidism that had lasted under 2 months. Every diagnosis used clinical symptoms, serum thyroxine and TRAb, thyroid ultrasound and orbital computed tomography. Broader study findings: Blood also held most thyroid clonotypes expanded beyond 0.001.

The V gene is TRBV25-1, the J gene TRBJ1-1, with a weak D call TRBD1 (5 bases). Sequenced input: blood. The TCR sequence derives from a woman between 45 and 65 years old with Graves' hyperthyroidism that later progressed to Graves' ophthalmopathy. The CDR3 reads CASSELKGKGTLGAFF. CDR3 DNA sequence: TGTGCCAGCAGTGAATTGAAGGGGAAAGGGACGTTAGGAGCTTTCTTT.